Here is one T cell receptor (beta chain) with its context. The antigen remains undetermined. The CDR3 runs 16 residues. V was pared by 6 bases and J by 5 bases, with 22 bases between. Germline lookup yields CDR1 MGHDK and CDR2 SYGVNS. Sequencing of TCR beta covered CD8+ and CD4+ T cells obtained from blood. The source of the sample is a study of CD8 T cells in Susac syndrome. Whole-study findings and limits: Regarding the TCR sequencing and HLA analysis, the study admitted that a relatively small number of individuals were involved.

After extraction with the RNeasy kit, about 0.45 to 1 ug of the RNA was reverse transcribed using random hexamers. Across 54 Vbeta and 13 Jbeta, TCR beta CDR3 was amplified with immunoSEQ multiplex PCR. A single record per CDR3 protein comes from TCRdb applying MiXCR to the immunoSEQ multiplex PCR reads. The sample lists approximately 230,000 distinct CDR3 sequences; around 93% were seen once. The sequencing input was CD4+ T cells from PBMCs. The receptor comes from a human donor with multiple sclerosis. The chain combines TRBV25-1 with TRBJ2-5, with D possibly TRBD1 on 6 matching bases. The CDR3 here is CASSPSGRGFRETQYF. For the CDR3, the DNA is TGTGCCAGCAGCCCATCGGGCAGGGGCTTTCGGGAGACCCAGTACTTC.